The T cell receptor (beta chain) under discussion was sequenced for a study of blood T cell repertoires in COVID-19. For the study at large: Whether acute or convalescent, the COVID-19 samples came from the United States, Italy and Spain. Sources were T cells, B-cell-depleted T cells, or PBMCs; the material itself was cDNA or gDNA.

Authors' data handling: Counts of nucleated cells, estimated from reference gene primer amplification, were obtained. Produced via immunoSEQ multiplex PCR; TCRdb's table is partial and in-frame only. D and trimming were read from the DNA, whereas the V and J calls and clone size are those reported in that table. The sample has 130,000 to 150,000 clones, approximately 91% seen once. The CDR3 covers 15 residues. Germline V lookup: CDR1 SNHLY, CDR2 FYNNEI. V was trimmed by 8 bases and J by 7 bases, leaving 21 bases between them. This rearrangement joins TRBV2 to TRBJ1-5; the D gene is possibly TRBD1 (5 bases). This receptor was obtained from an older man with acute or convalescent COVID-19. The sequencing input was peripheral blood. CDR3 sequence (DNA): TGTGCCAGCGGTTCGGACGGGGGTCCGGTGCAGCCCCAGCATTTT. Translated: CASGSDGGPVQPQHF.